The T cell receptor (beta chain) described here comes from a study of shared clonotypes between healthy human individuals. Study results and limitations: Sequencing depth was expected to affect clonotype sharing among donors.

Notes on this clone: Its antigen is unidentified.

V shed 3 bases, J shed 3 bases, and the junction held 5 bases outside the gene matches. The CDR3 totals 15 residues. CDR1 is SQVTM and CDR2 is ANQGSEA in the germline V gene. The donor cohort consisted entirely of Caucasian adults residing in Nashville, Tennessee. Extraction of genomic DNA in unsorted samples used roughly 100 million PBMCs. It was roughly 330 ng DNA, roughly 28,000 T cell genomes, that went into each replicate PCR of unsorted PBMC. Repertoires were generated with immunoSEQ multiplex PCR, while TCRdb's copy carries only in-frame clones and drops some. The sample has fewer than 650,000 clones, about 82% seen once.

Sequenced sample: PBMCs. This sequence was found in a woman aged 40 to 50 in good health. Some clones in this sample may be carry-over from other donors' samples. V and J are TRBV29-1 and TRBJ2-2, with 9 nucleotides matching TRBD1. The CDR3 coding sequence is TGCAGCGTTGAGGCCGGGACAGGGTACACCGGGGAGCTGTTTTTT. This gives the protein CSVEAGTGYTGELFF.